This T cell receptor beta chain was found in a study of blood T cell repertoires in COVID-19. As for the study in general: The United States, Italy and Spain were the sources of the acute and convalescent COVID-19 samples. The cDNA or gDNA used as material had been derived from T cells, B-cell-depleted T cells, or PBMCs.

This clone was seen only once. In the original analysis: How many nucleated cells were present was estimated from reference gene primer amplification. Assay: immunoSEQ multiplex PCR; the TCRdb copy retains only in-frame clones and omits some. The V and J calls and the clone size are those of that table, but D and trimming were determined from the DNA. The sample lists approximately 240,000 clones, 88% seen once, with approximately 2% in the top ten. V was shortened by 7 bases and J by 2 bases, with 15 bases between the two germline ends. The CDR3 extends over 15 amino acids. Per germline, CDR1 LNHDA and CDR2 SQIVND (reference sequence).

The sequenced sample consisted of peripheral blood. V usage is TRBV19 and J usage is TRBJ1-5; the D is unclear. This TCR derives from a woman between 40 and 50 years old who had recovered from COVID-19. The CDR3 loop reads CASTSRSSRNQPQHF. In nucleotides, the CDR3 is TGTGCCAGTACCTCTCGGAGTAGTCGCAATCAGCCCCAGCATTTT.